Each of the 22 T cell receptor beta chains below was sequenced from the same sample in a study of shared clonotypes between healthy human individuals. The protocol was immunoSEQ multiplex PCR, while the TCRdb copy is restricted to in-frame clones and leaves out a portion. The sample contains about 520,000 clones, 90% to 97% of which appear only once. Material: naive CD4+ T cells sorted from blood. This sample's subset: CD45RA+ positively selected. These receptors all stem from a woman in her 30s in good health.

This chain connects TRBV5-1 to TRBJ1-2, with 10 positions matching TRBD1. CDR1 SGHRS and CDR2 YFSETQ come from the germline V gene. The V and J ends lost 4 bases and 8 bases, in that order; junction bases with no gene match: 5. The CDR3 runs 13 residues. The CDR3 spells CASSPGTGEGYTF. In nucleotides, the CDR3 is TGCGCCAGCAGCCCCGGGACAGGGGAAGGCTACACCTTC.

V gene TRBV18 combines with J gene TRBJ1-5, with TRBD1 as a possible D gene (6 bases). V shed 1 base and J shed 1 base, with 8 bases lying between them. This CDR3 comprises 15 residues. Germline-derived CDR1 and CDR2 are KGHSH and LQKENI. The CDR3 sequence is CASSPLGTSNQPQHF. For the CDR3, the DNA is TGTGCCAGCTCACCACTCGGGACAAGCAATCAGCCCCAGCATTTT.

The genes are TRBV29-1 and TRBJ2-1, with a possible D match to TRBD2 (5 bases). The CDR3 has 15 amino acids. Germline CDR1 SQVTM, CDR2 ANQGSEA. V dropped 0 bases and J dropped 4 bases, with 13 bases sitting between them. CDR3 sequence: CSVEDLPTRYNEQFF. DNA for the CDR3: TGCAGCGTTGAAGACCTACCAACTAGGTACAATGAGCAGTTCTTC.

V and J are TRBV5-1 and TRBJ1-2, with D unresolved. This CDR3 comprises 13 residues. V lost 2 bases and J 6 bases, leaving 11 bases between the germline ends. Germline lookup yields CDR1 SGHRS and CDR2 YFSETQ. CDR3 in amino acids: CASSFLGLNGYTF. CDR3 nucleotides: TGCGCCAGCAGCTTTCTCGGACTGAATGGCTACACCTTC. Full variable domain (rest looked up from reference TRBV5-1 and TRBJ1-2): KAGVTQTPRYLIKTRGQQVTLSCSPISGHRSVSWYQQTPGQGLQFLFEYFSETQRNKGNFPGRFSGRQFSNSRSEMNVSTLELGDSALYLCASSFLGLNGYTFGSGTRLTVV.

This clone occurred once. The CDR3 loop reads CASIYSPAGANVLTF. DNA for the CDR3: TGTGCCAGCATCTACTCTCCGGCTGGGGCCAACGTCCTGACTTTC. The chain carries TRBV2 and TRBJ2-6; D not certain. The V end was cut by 7 bases, the J end by 2 bases, with 12 bases between. Germline CDR1 is SNHLY and CDR2 is FYNNEI. The CDR3 totals 15 residues.

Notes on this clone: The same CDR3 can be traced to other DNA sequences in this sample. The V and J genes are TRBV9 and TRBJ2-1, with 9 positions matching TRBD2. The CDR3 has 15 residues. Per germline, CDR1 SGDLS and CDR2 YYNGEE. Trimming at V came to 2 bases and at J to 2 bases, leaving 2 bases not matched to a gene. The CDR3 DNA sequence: TGTGCCAGCAGCGTTAGCGGGAGCCCCTACAATGAGCAGTTCTTC. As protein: CASSVSGSPYNEQFF.

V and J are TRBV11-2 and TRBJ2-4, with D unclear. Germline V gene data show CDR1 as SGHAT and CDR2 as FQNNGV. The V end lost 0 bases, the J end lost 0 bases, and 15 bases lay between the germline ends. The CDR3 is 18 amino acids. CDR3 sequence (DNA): TGTGCCAGCAGCTTAGAATCACGGCTTAGTCCAGCCAAAAACATTCAGTACTTC. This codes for CASSLESRLSPAKNIQYF.

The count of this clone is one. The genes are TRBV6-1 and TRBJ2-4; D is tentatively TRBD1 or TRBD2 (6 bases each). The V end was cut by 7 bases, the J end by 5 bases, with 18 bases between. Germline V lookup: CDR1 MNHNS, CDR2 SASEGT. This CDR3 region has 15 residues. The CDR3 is CASTFSWGAENIQYF. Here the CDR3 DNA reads TGTGCCAGCACCTTCTCGTGGGGGGCTGAAAACATTCAGTACTTC.

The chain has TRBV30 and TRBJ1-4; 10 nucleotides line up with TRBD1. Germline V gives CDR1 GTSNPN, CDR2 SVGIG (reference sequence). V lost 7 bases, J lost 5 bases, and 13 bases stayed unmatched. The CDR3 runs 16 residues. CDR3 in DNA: TGTGCCTTGATCCGGGACAGGGGCCGGAGGAATGAAAAACTGTTTTTT. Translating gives CALIRDRGRRNEKLFF.

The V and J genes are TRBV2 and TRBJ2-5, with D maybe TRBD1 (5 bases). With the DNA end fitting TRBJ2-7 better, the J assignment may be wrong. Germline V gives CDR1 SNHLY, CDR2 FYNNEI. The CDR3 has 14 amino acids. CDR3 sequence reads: CASRGRWSSYEQYF. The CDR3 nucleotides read TGTGCCAGCAGGGGGCGGTGGAGCTCCTACGAGCAGTACTTC.

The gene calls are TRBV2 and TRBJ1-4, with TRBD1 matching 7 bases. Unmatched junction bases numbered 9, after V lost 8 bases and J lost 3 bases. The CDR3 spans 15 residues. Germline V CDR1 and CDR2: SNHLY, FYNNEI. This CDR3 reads CASDRVNLANEKLFF. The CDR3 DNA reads TGTGCCAGCGACAGGGTCAATTTGGCTAATGAAAAACTGTTTTTT.

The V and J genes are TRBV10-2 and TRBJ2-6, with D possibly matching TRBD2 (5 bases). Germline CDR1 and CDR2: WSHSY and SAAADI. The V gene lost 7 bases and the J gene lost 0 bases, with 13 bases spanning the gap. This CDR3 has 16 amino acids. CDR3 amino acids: CASNAGRPSGANVLTF. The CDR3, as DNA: TGCGCCAGCAACGCGGGCCGACCCTCTGGGGCCAACGTCCTGACTTTC.

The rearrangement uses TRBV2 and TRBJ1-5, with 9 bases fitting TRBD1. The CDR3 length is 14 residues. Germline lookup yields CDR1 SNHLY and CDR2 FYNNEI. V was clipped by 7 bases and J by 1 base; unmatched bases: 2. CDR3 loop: CASKGQGSNQPQHF. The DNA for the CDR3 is TGTGCCAGCAAAGGACAGGGGAGCAATCAGCCCCAGCATTTT.

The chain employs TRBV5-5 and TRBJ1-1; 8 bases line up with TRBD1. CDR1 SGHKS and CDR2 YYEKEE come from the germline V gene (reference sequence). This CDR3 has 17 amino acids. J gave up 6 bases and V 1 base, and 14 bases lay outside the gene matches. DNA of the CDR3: TGTGCCAGCAGCTTGACCTTGAGGACAGGGCTAGACTCTGAAGCTTTCTTT. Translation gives CASSLTLRTGLDSEAFF.

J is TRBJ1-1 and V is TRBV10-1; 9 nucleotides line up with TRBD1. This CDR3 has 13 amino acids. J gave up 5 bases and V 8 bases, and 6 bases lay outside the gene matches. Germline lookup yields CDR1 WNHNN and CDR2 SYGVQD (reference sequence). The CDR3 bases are TGCGCCAGCTCACAGGGGGCGGAGACTGAAGCTTTCTTT. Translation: CASSQGAETEAFF.

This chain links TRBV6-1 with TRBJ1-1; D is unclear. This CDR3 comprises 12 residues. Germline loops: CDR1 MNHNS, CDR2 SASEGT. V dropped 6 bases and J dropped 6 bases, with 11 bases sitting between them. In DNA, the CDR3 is TGTGCCAGCAGGATACTTGCGGCTGAAGCTTTCTTT. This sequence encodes CASRILAAEAFF.

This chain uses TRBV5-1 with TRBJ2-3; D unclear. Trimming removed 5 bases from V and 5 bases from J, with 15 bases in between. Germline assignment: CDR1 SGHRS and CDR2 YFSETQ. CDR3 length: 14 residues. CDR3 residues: CASRAGQLQDTQYF. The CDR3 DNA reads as TGCGCCAGCAGGGCAGGTCAGCTACAAGATACGCAGTATTTT. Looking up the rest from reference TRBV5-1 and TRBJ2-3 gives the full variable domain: KAGVTQTPRYLIKTRGQQVTLSCSPISGHRSVSWYQQTPGQGLQFLFEYFSETQRNKGNFPGRFSGRQFSNSRSEMNVSTLELGDSALYLCASRAGQLQDTQYFGPGTRLTVL.

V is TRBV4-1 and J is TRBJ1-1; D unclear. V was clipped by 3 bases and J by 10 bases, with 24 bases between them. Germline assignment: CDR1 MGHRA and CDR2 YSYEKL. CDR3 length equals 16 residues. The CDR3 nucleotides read TGCGCCAGCAGCCACCGATCCCAGGACGCCCTTTTCAGAGCTTTCTTT. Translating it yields CASSHRSQDALFRAFF.

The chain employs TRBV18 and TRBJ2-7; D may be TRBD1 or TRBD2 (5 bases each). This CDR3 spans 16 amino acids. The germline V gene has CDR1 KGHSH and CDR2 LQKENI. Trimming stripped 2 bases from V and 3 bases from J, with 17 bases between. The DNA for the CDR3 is TGTGCCAGCTCACCAGCTGCCGGGACGGGGTACTACGAGCAGTACTTC. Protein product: CASSPAAGTGYYEQYF. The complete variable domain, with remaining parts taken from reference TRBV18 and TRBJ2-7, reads NAGVMQNPRHLVRRRGQEARLRCSPMKGHSHVYWYRQLPEEGLKFMVYLQKENIIDESGMPKERFSAEFPKEGPSILRIQQVVRGDSAAYFCASSPAAGTGYYEQYFGPGTRLTVT.

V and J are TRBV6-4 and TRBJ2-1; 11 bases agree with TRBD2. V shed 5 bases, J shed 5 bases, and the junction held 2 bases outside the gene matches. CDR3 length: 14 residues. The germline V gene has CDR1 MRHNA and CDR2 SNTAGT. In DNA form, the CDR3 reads TGTGCCAGCAGTACTAGCGGGAGCCACAATGAGCAGTTCTTC. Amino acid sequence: CASSTSGSHNEQFF.

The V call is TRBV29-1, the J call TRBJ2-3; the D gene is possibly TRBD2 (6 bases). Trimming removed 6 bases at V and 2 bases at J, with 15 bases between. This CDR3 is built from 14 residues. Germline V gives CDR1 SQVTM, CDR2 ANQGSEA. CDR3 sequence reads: CSVDGLANTDTQYF. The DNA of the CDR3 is TGCAGCGTGGATGGGCTAGCGAACACAGATACGCAGTATTTT.

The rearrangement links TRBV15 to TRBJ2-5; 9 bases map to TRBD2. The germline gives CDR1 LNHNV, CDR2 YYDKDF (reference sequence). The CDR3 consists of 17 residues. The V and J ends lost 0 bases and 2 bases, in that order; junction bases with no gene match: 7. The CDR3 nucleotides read TGTGCCACCAGCAGAGATGGGTCGCTAGCGGGGCAAGAGACCCAGTACTTC. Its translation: CATSRDGSLAGQETQYF.